These 28 T cell receptor beta chains originate from one sample sequenced in a study of blood T cell repertoires in COVID-19. TCRdb's copy holds only in-frame clones and misses some; the assay was immunoSEQ multiplex PCR. Of 200,000 to 300,000 clones listed, roughly 80% are singletons. Material for sequencing was peripheral blood. The receptors here all came from a woman older than 75 with acute or convalescent COVID-19.

The chain couples TRBV27 to TRBJ1-1; D possibly corresponds to TRBD1 (6 bases). V was pared by 2 bases and J by 10 bases, with 14 bases between. There are 13 residues in the CDR3. Germline CDR1 is MNHEY and CDR2 is SMNVEV (reference sequence). The CDR3 nucleotides read TGTGCCAGCAGTTTAGAGGCAGACAGGCGAGCTTTCTTT. Protein sequence: CASSLEADRRAFF.

The rearrangement uses TRBV27 and TRBJ2-7; 9 bases fit TRBD2. J was trimmed by 4 bases and V by 5 bases; bases with no gene match: 6. Germline-derived CDR1 and CDR2 are MNHEY and SMNVEV (reference sequence). The CDR3 contains 14 residues. The CDR3 protein is CASSRERGAYEQYF. The CDR3 coding sequence is TGTGCCAGCAGTCGCGAGCGGGGGGCTTACGAGCAGTACTTC.

DNA of the CDR3: TGTGCCAGCAGCTTGCGGGGGTCGCGTGTTAATTCACCCCTCCACTTT. Protein product: CASSLRGSRVNSPLHF. The genes are TRBV5-4 and TRBJ1-6; a weak D match, TRBD1 (5 bases). The V and J ends lost 1 base and 6 bases respectively, with 14 bases between them. Germline CDR1 is SGHNT and CDR2 is YYREEE (reference sequence). The CDR3 is 16 amino acids. The full variable domain, completed using reference TRBV5-4 and TRBJ1-6, is ETGVTQSPTHLIKTRGQQVTLRCSSQSGHNTVSWYQQALGQGPQFIFQYYREEENGRGNFPPRFSGLQFPNYSSELNVNALELDDSALYLCASSLRGSRVNSPLHFGNGTRLTVT.

V is TRBV19 and J is TRBJ2-1; 9 bases line up with TRBD1. After removal of 2 bases from V and 9 bases from J, the junction contained 17 bases not matched to a gene. This CDR3 comprises 18 residues. Germline CDR1 LNHDA, CDR2 SQIVND (reference sequence). CDR3 nucleotide sequence: TGTGCCAGTAGTATACGCCAGACTGGGACAGGGTTTCATAGTGAGCAGTTCTTC. This translates into CASSIRQTGTGFHSEQFF.

J is TRBJ2-1 and V is TRBV6-6; 8 positions match TRBD2. With V trimmed by 10 bases and J by 4 bases, 9 bases remained unmatched. This CDR3 region has 14 residues. Germline CDR1 is MNHNY and CDR2 is SVGAGI (reference sequence). CDR3 bases: TGTGCCATAGAGGTCGGGGGGGATTACAATGAGCAGTTCTTC. Protein product: CAIEVGGDYNEQFF.

CDR3 sequence reads: CASSLLGQGNTEAFF. The CDR3 DNA reads as TGTGCCAGCAGCTTATTGGGACAGGGGAACACTGAAGCTTTCTTT. The rearrangement joins TRBV7-9 to TRBJ1-1, with 9 bases fitting TRBD1. Trimming took 2 bases from V and 1 from J; bases not matched to a gene: 2. The CDR3 is 15 residues long. CDR1 SEHNR and CDR2 FQNEAQ come from the germline V gene (reference sequence).

The gene calls are TRBV2 and TRBJ1-3; tentatively, D is TRBD1 (5 bases). Germline V gene data show CDR1 as SNHLY and CDR2 as FYNNEI. This CDR3 is 16 amino acids long. V was shortened by 5 bases and J by 0 bases, with 14 bases between the two germline ends. The CDR3 region has the DNA TGTGCCAGCAGTCGGCAGGGACTTGGCTCTGGAAACACCATATATTTT. Its protein product is CASSRQGLGSGNTIYF.

V usage is TRBV19 and J usage is TRBJ2-3; D is uncertain. Per germline, CDR1 LNHDA and CDR2 SQIVND (reference sequence). Trimming removed 0 bases at V and 1 base at J, with 5 bases between. The CDR3 is made up of 14 amino acids. The CDR3 spells CASSIDPGTDTQYF. DNA of the CDR3: TGTGCCAGTAGTATAGATCCTGGCACAGATACGCAGTATTTT.

The chain recombines TRBV28 with TRBJ1-6; D is unclear. This CDR3 comprises 12 residues. CDR1 and CDR2 from the germline V gene are MDHEN and SYDVKM. Trimming left V 8 bases short and J 10 bases short, with 12 bases between. The chain's CDR3 is CASLSSNSPLHF. CDR3 nucleotides: TGTGCCAGCCTCTCGAGCAACTCACCCCTCCACTTT. Combining the CDR3 with reference TRBV28 and TRBJ1-6 gives the whole variable domain DVKVTQSSRYLVKRTGEKVFLECVQDMDHENMFWYRQDPGLGLRLIYFSYDVKMKEKGDIPEGYSVSREKKERFSLILESASTNQTSMYLCASLSSNSPLHFGNGTRLTVT.

V is TRBV5-8 and J is TRBJ1-1; 9 bases fit TRBD1. Trimming at V came to 4 bases and at J to 2 bases, leaving 12 bases not matched to a gene. This CDR3 has 17 amino acids. Germline-derived CDR1 and CDR2 are SGHTS and YDEGEE. The CDR3 nucleotides read TGTGCCAGCAGCGCGGCCGGGACAGGGATACGAAACACTGAAGCTTTCTTT. It yields the protein CASSAAGTGIRNTEAFF.

The rearrangement joins TRBV25-1 to TRBJ1-2; perhaps TRBD1 as D (5 bases). V lost 8 bases and J lost 7, with 17 bases in between. The CDR3 has 13 amino acids. The germline gives CDR1 MGHDK, CDR2 SYGVNS. DNA of the CDR3: TGTGCCAGCTCCCGGGGGGGTTTGGGTGGCTACACCTTC. Translated, it gives CASSRGGLGGYTF.

This clone was seen only once. This chain connects TRBV3-1 (or the pseudogene TRBV3-2) to TRBJ2-5; a possible D gene is TRBD2 (7 bases). CDR1 and CDR2 (germline): LGHDT, YNNKEL (reference sequence). Trimming took off 4 bases at V and 3 bases at J, with 18 bases between the two ends. The length of the CDR3 is 16 residues. In nucleotides, the CDR3 is TGTGCCAGCAGCCGAAATTTACAGGGAGGGGAAGAGACCCAGTACTTC. Residues: CASSRNLQGGEETQYF.

This clone has just a few counts. The chain links TRBV7-8 to TRBJ1-5, with 9 bases lining up with TRBD1. This CDR3 has 16 amino acids. The junction had 11 bases not matched to a gene; V was cut back by 5 bases and J by 6 bases. The V gene's germline CDR1 is SGHVS and CDR2 FQNEAQ. CDR3: CASSPAGTGNFQPQHF. The CDR3 bases are TGTGCCAGCAGCCCCGCCGGGACAGGGAATTTTCAGCCCCAGCATTTT.

The chain joins TRBV3-1 (or the pseudogene TRBV3-2) to TRBJ1-1; D is undetermined. Trimming removed 2 bases from V and 0 bases from J, with 7 bases in between. Germline CDR1 is LGHDT and CDR2 is YNNKEL (reference sequence). The CDR3 covers 14 residues. CDR3 bases: TGTGCCAGCAGCCAACACAGTTTGAACACTGAAGCTTTCTTT. Its translation: CASSQHSLNTEAFF.

The V gene is TRBV6-6, the J gene TRBJ2-3, with D possibly TRBD2 on 6 matching bases. The CDR3 length is 13 residues. Germline V gives CDR1 MNHNY, CDR2 SVGAGI (reference sequence). V was pared by 6 bases and J by 3 bases, with 10 bases between. CDR3: CASSRGITDTQYF. The CDR3 DNA follows: TGTGCCAGCAGCCGGGGGATTACAGATACGCAGTATTTT.

The rearrangement links TRBV7-6 to TRBJ2-7, with 9 bases aligning to TRBD1. Losses at the gene ends were 5 bases for V and 6 bases for J; bases not matched to a gene: 8. CDR1 is SGHVS, CDR2 FNYEAQ, per germline. CDR3 length: 14 residues. CDR3 bases: TGTGCCAGCAGCGTCCGGACAGGGGACAGCGAGCAGTACTTC. Its protein product is CASSVRTGDSEQYF.

The genes are TRBV7-3 and TRBJ2-2; 10 positions agree with TRBD1. Per the germline V gene, CDR1 is SGHTA and CDR2 is FQGTGA. The CDR3 runs to 15 residues. Trimming cost V 3 bases and J 9 bases; bases outside gene matches: 7. The CDR3 nucleotides read TGTGCCAGCAGCTTGGGACAGGGGCTGACCAGGGAGCTGTTTTTT. As protein: CASSLGQGLTRELFF.

V gene TRBV19 combines with J gene TRBJ2-1, with D maybe TRBD2 (7 bases). The germline CDR1 and CDR2 sequences are LNHDA and SQIVND (reference sequence). Between the trimmed V and J ends, which lost 1 base and 8 bases, there was a span of 18 bases. The CDR3 runs to 16 residues. CDR3 bases: TGTGCCAGTAGTATAGGGCGGGGGCGCAGGTACCATGAGCAGTTCTTC. Amino acids: CASSIGRGRRYHEQFF.

The chain carries TRBV6-5 and TRBJ1-5, with 9 positions matching TRBD1. Trimming removed 6 bases from V and 2 bases from J; junction bases left unmatched: 5. CDR3 size: 15 residues. Germline V lookup: CDR1 MNHEY, CDR2 SVGAGI. CDR3: CASSRTGDGNQPQHF. DNA for the CDR3: TGTGCCAGCAGCAGGACAGGGGACGGCAATCAGCCCCAGCATTTT.

This chain connects TRBV6-5 to TRBJ1-2; 9 bases are shared with TRBD1. The CDR3 runs to 14 residues. V was pared by 9 bases and J by 5 bases, with 10 bases of the junction left unmatched. Germline assignment: CDR1 MNHEY and CDR2 SVGAGI. The CDR3 nucleotides read TGTGCCAGTAGCCTAGGACAGGGGAAGTATGGCTACACCTTC. Its protein product is CASSLGQGKYGYTF.

The genes are TRBV5-1 and TRBJ1-4; 7 bases match TRBD1. With V trimmed by 4 bases and J by 6 bases, 6 bases remained unmatched. The V gene's germline CDR1 is SGHRS and CDR2 YFSETQ. This CDR3 is 14 amino acids long. CDR3 in DNA: TGCGCCAGCAGCCAGGGACAGAAACATGAAAAACTGTTTTTT. Its protein is CASSQGQKHEKLFF.

This chain joins TRBV28 and TRBJ2-1; D ambiguous. The ends were cut back, 2 bases at V and 6 bases at J, with 5 bases in the middle. Germline V CDR1 and CDR2: MDHEN, SYDVKM. The CDR3 covers 12 residues. The CDR3 spells CASSLPFNEQFF. CDR3 nucleotide sequence: TGTGCCAGCAGTTTACCTTTCAATGAGCAGTTCTTC.

V is TRBV12-3 or TRBV12-4 and J is TRBJ1-5; 8 positions agree with TRBD1. V was pared by 6 bases and J by 6 bases, with 4 bases of the junction left unmatched. CDR3 length: 13 residues. Written as DNA, the CDR3 is TGTGCCAGCAGAACAGGGGGAAGTCAGCCCCAGCATTTT. Residues: CASRTGGSQPQHF.

This chain connects TRBV18 to TRBJ2-3, with D tentatively TRBD2 (5 bases). Trimming pared 2 bases from V and 2 bases from J, leaving 8 bases between. CDR1 is KGHSH, CDR2 LQKENI, per germline. This CDR3 is 14 amino acids long. The CDR3 sequence: CASSPSGFTDTQYF. CDR3 sequence (DNA): TGTGCCAGCTCACCATCGGGATTCACAGATACGCAGTATTTT.

This chain uses TRBV6-1 with TRBJ1-5; D is ambiguous. The length of the CDR3 is 15 residues. V shed 0 bases and J shed 4 bases, with 10 bases lying between them. Germline V gene lookup returns CDR1 MNHNS and CDR2 SASEGT. The CDR3 is CASSEAALGNQPQHF. The CDR3 DNA reads as TGTGCCAGCAGTGAAGCGGCCCTCGGGAATCAGCCCCAGCATTTT.

The chain is built from TRBV3-1 (or the pseudogene TRBV3-2) and TRBJ1-1; D possibly corresponds to TRBD1 (5 bases). This CDR3 region has 11 residues. V was trimmed by 4 bases and J by 12 bases, leaving 12 bases between them. Germline V gene data show CDR1 as LGHDT and CDR2 as YNNKEL (reference sequence). In DNA form, the CDR3 reads TGTGCCAGCAGCCGGCAGGGTAGGACTTTCTTT. Its translation is CASSRQGRTFF.

This clone was counted only a few times. The chain has TRBV24-1 and TRBJ2-1, with D perhaps TRBD1 (7 bases). CDR1 and CDR2 from the germline V gene are KGHDR and SFDVKD. The CDR3 runs 16 residues. Trimming cost V 4 bases and J 5 bases, with 17 bases left between them. The CDR3 protein is CATSDAGQWAHNEQFF. Here the CDR3 DNA reads TGTGCCACCAGTGACGCGGGACAGTGGGCCCACAATGAGCAGTTCTTC.

The rearrangement links TRBV14 to TRBJ2-3, with a weak D call TRBD2 (6 bases). V lost 3 bases, J lost 0 bases, and 19 bases lay in between. The germline CDR1 and CDR2 sequences are SGHDN and FVKESK. The CDR3 covers 18 residues. Here the CDR3 DNA reads TGTGCCAGCAGCCATGACTCAGGGACTCCTTTTAGCACAGATACGCAGTATTTT. Translating gives CASSHDSGTPFSTDTQYF. The variable domain in full, with the rest retrieved from reference TRBV14 and TRBJ2-3, is EAGVTQFPSHSVIEKGQTVTLRCDPISGHDNLYWYRRVMGKEIKFLLHFVKESKQDESGMPNNRFLAERTGGTYSTLKVQPAELEDSGVYFCASSHDSGTPFSTDTQYFGPGTRLTVL.